This entry features one T cell receptor beta chain sequence. The antigen remains unidentified. The method was immunoSEQ multiplex PCR; TCRdb's version includes in-frame clones alone and lacks a portion of them. The sample lists a few thousand clones, roughly 87% occurring once. The data were taken from a study of T cells after posttransplantation cyclophosphamide. Study observations and caveats: Skin or GI-infiltrating T cells shared few TRB sequences with blood. After PTCy, TRB diversity resembled that of CNI/methotrexate controls. Donor-recipient repertoire similarity was low at 1-2 months, rising over year one.

V was trimmed by 0 bases and J by 5 bases, leaving 13 bases between them. The CDR3 runs 15 residues. CDR1 and CDR2 (germline): MNHEY, SVGAGI. Methotrexate plus calcineurin inhibitor accompanied controls' myeloablative marrow transplants; sampling was 1 year later. The clonotype was recovered from a male patient aged 35-50 years who received an allogeneic stem cell transplant from an unrelated donor, was CMV-positive, and had chronic GVHD only. Some T cells may arise from the graft donor. The rearrangement uses TRBV6-5 and TRBJ1-1; perhaps TRBD1 as D (6 bases). The material was PBMCs, obtained after an allogeneic stem cell transplant with a calcineurin inhibitor and methotrexate. CDR3 residues: CASSYSAGVGTEAFF. The DNA of the CDR3 is TGTGCCAGCAGTTACTCAGCAGGGGTGGGGACTGAAGCTTTCTTT.